The 3 T cell receptor beta chains below all came from one sample that was sequenced in a study of CD8+CD57+ T cells in acquired aplastic anemia. By flow cytometry, patients selected for sequencing had shown an expansion of CD8+CD57+ cells. Both TCR beta VDJ combination and CDR3 sequence profiling were carried out. Genomic DNA was the template for this profiling. TCRdb passed the reads through MiXCR, listing each CDR3 protein once. The sample shows approximately 59,000 distinct CDR3 sequences, around 50% of them seen only once. Sequencing was carried out using sorted CD4+, CD8+, or CD8+CD57+ T cells (not recorded which) from PBMCs. Receptors were obtained from a human donor with aplastic anemia.

The chain joins TRBV7-6 to TRBJ1-6; 7 positions match TRBD1. V was clipped by 4 bases and J by 6 bases; unmatched bases: 3. The CDR3 runs to 14 residues. In germline, CDR1 is SGHVS, CDR2 FNYEAQ. The chain's CDR3 is CASSSTGSNSPLHF. CDR3 in DNA: TGTGCCAGCAGCTCGACAGGGAGTAATTCACCCCTCCACTTT.

This clonotype was picked up many times. The chain combines TRBV9 with TRBJ2-7; tentative D call: TRBD2 (6 bases). Germline values: CDR1 SGDLS, CDR2 YYNGEE. The CDR3 has 13 residues. Trimming left V 7 bases short and J 4 bases short, with 15 bases between. The CDR3 coding sequence is TGTGCCAGCTCCTCACTAGCTACATACGAGCAGTACTTC. Its translation is CASSSLATYEQYF.

This chain joins TRBV5-1 and TRBJ2-3; tentatively, D is TRBD1 (8 bases). The ends were cut back, 0 bases at V and 4 bases at J, with 21 bases in the middle. Germline V gene data show CDR1 as SGHRS and CDR2 as YFSETQ. The CDR3 is 18 amino acids. The CDR3 coding sequence is TGCGCCAGCAGCTTGGGAGGGGGGGGACAGGAGGGATCAGATACGCAGTATTTT. Encoded protein: CASSLGGGGQEGSDTQYF.